Listed below are T cell receptor beta chains from one sample, sequenced in a study of memory CD4+ T cells and cytomegalovirus serostatus. The repertoire was sequenced with immunoSEQ multiplex PCR; TCRdb's copy has only in-frame clones and lacks some. The sample lists around 50,000 clones, about three quarters seen once, with roughly 1% in the top ten. Sequenced sample: memory CD4+ T cells from blood. Receptors originate from an adult in good health and CMV-seronegative. Each CDR3 is given with its conserved first and last residue. Each record gives: J gene, V gene, clone size, D gene, CDR3 protein, CDR3 DNA. D genes are given only for firm matches. Clone sizes are given selectively: once, few, many, or a class where the clone is expanded.

TRBJ2-2 | TRBV5-4 | - | - | CASTSLKGGTGELFF | TGTGCCAGCACAAGCTTGAAGGGGGGGACCGGGGAGCTGTTTTTT
TRBJ2-1 | TRBV11-1 | - | - | CASSQTPSRIAFF | TGTGCCAGCAGCCAGACCCCATCCAGGATAGCGTTCTTC
TRBJ2-2 | TRBV6-1 | few | TRBD2 | CASSALTSGRGAGELFF | TGTGCCAGCAGTGCGCTGACTAGCGGCCGGGGGGCCGGGGAGCTGTTTTTT
TRBJ2-7 | TRBV6-6 | - | TRBD2 | CASTSGLAGSYEQYF | TGTGCCAGCACTTCGGGACTAGCGGGGTCCTACGAGCAGTACTTC
TRBJ1-1 | TRBV18 | - | - | CASSTNTEAFF | TGTGCCAGCTCTACGAACACTGAAGCTTTCTTT
TRBJ2-1 | TRBV5-4 | - | TRBD1 | CASSVRDRAYNEQFF | TGTGCCAGCAGCGTCCGGGACAGGGCATACAATGAGCAGTTCTTC
TRBJ2-1 | TRBV10-1 | few | TRBD2 | CASSDLTSVGEQFF | TGCGCCAGCAGTGACTTGACTAGCGTAGGAGAGCAGTTCTTC
TRBJ2-3 | TRBV7-2 | - | - | CASSLRAESTDTQYF | TGTGCCAGCAGCTTAAGAGCGGAAAGCACAGATACGCAGTATTTT
TRBJ2-2 | TRBV27 | - | - | CAGGELFF | TGTGCCGGGGGGGAGCTGTTTTTT
TRBJ2-1 | TRBV6-5 | - | TRBD1 | CASSLGTGPYNEQFF | TGTGCCAGCAGCCTTGGGACAGGGCCGTACAATGAGCAGTTCTTC
TRBJ1-1 | TRBV2 | - | - | CASSRLEDTEAFF | TGTGCCAGCAGTAGACTGGAGGACACTGAAGCTTTCTTT
TRBJ2-1 | TRBV23-1 | - | - | CASSPDDKGSSYNEQFF | TGCGCCAGCAGCCCGGATGATAAAGGGAGCTCCTACAATGAGCAGTTCTTC